This T cell receptor (beta chain) was identified during a study of CD8+ T cells in alopecia areata. Study information: Treated patients were dosed with oral tofacitinib, taking 5 to 10 mg twice daily.

A word on this clone: The target antigen is unknown.

RNA extraction was followed by reverse transcription into cDNA, which acted as the sequencing template. Assay used: immunoSEQ multiplex PCR; TCRdb lists only in-frame clones, some missing. In the table there are 150,000 to 200,000 clones, 65% to 75% of which are singletons. The germline V and J ends were trimmed by 2 bases and 4 bases, with 12 bases remaining between them. From germline, CDR1 is MNHEY and CDR2 SMNVEV (reference sequence). This CDR3 spans 15 amino acids. Whole-study results and caveats: The study found higher clonality in lesional than normal scalp, especially in alopecia totalis/universalis.

Patients with alopecia areata provided lesional scalp punch biopsies as well as peripheral blood. This receptor was taken from a human donor with alopecia areata. Specimen: CD8+ T cells sorted from blood, collected at week 0. The rearrangement uses TRBV27 and TRBJ1-5, with D perhaps matching TRBD1 (5 bases). The CDR3: CASSLRGPVNQPQHF. The CDR3 DNA reads TGTGCCAGCAGTTTACGGGGACCCGTTAATCAGCCCCAGCATTTT.